This TCR beta chain is from a study of T cells in Graves' hyperthyroidism and ophthalmopathy. In the study overall: Specimen type is peripheral blood, collected at initial diagnosis prior to any treatment.

No ophthalmopathy progression within 18 months constituted stable Graves' hyperthyroidism. Isolation of PBMCs was performed on around 9.8 ml fresh peripheral blood. RNA transcripts served as the template for amplifying TCR beta CDR3 regions. Carried out on the TCR CDR3, a first-round RT-PCR used the HTBI primer set. TCRdb itself ran the multiplex PCR reads through MiXCR, one entry per CDR3 protein. This table holds 300,000 to 400,000 distinct CDR3 sequences, roughly 18% found once. Sequencing input: blood. This TCR derives from a woman in her fifties or sixties with Graves' hyperthyroidism.

CDR3 DNA sequence: TGTGCCAGCAAGACTAGCGGGTACAAATACAATGAGCAGTTCTTC. Residues: CASKTSGYKYNEQFF. V usage is TRBV7-9 and J usage is TRBJ2-1, with 10 bases that match TRBD2. V trimming: 7 bases; J trimming: 4 bases; junction bases outside the gene matches: 7. Germline V gene sequence: CDR1 SEHNR, CDR2 FQNEAQ (reference sequence). This CDR3 spans 15 amino acids.